One and the same sample provided the 29 T cell receptor beta chains below, sequenced in a study of technical replicates of blood from a handful of donors. The protocol was immunoSEQ multiplex PCR, while the TCRdb copy is restricted to in-frame clones and leaves out a portion. Of some 79,000 clones in the sample, approximately 94% were seen once. Sequenced material: T cells isolated from PBMCs. Receptor source: a human donor in good health.

J is TRBJ2-1 and V is TRBV6-1, with TRBD2 identical over 10 bases. V was clipped by 1 base and J by 7 bases; unmatched bases: 7. The CDR3 is 16 amino acids. From germline, CDR1 is MNHNS and CDR2 SASEGT. CDR3 sequence reads: CASSEGSAGGLNEQFF. As DNA, the CDR3 is TGTGCCAGCAGTGAAGGATCAGCGGGAGGGCTAAATGAGCAGTTCTTC.

V gene TRBV30 combines with J gene TRBJ1-1, with 7 bases identical to TRBD1. There are 14 residues in the CDR3. Germline CDR1 reads GTSNPN; CDR2 reads SVGIG (reference sequence). After removal of 7 bases from V and 5 bases from J, the junction contained 13 bases not matched to a gene. The CDR3: CALNPGQSKTEAFF. The CDR3, as DNA: TGTGCCTTGAATCCGGGACAGTCCAAGACTGAAGCTTTCTTT.

The genes are TRBV12-5 and TRBJ1-4; D gene unclear. The ends were cut back, 1 base at V and 8 bases at J, with 11 bases in the middle. CDR1 and CDR2 from the germline V gene are LGHNT and FRNRAP. The CDR3 is made up of 14 amino acids. CDR3 nucleotides: TGTGCTAGTGGTTTGGCCGAAGGAGGGGAAAAACTGTTTTTT. Its protein product is CASGLAEGGEKLFF.

The rearrangement uses TRBV28 and TRBJ2-5; 7 bases fit TRBD2. The CDR3 length is 15 residues. Germline assignment: CDR1 MDHEN and CDR2 SYDVKM. V shed 5 bases and J 5 bases; nucleotides not matched to a gene: 11. The CDR3: CASSPPGLPPETQYF. The CDR3 bases are TGTGCCAGCAGTCCGCCGGGACTACCTCCTGAGACCCAGTACTTC. The full variable domain, its missing parts supplied by reference TRBV28 and TRBJ2-5, is DVKVTQSSRYLVKRTGEKVFLECVQDMDHENMFWYRQDPGLGLRLIYFSYDVKMKEKGDIPEGYSVSREKKERFSLILESASTNQTSMYLCASSPPGLPPETQYFGPGTRLLVL.

The chain carries TRBV5-1 and TRBJ1-1; D is unresolved. Germline loops: CDR1 SGHRS, CDR2 YFSETQ. The CDR3 has 14 amino acids. V was trimmed by 3 bases and J by 1 base, leaving 10 bases between them. CDR3 bases: TGCGCCAGCAGCTCCCCTGGCTCGAACACTGAAGCTTTCTTT. Its translation is CASSSPGSNTEAFF.

The chain uses TRBV6-1 and TRBJ1-5; TRBD1 aligns across 9 bases. This CDR3 has 16 residues. Germline lookup yields CDR1 MNHNS and CDR2 SASEGT. The V segment lost 4 bases and the J segment 6 bases; nucleotides outside the gene matches: 10. CDR3 nucleotides: TGTGCCAGCAGTGGGGGGCCCGGGACAGGGCTTCAGCCCCAGCATTTT. Translating gives CASSGGPGTGLQPQHF.

The rearrangement joins TRBV4-1 to TRBJ1-1; TRBD1 agrees at 10 bases. Germline V CDR1 and CDR2: MGHRA, YSYEKL. The CDR3 spans 18 residues. V dropped 3 bases and J dropped 4; count of bases not matched to a gene: 14. The CDR3 nucleotides are TGCGCCAGCAGCCACGGGGCCGGGACAGGGGTGTTAGGCACTGAAGCTTTCTTT. This gives the protein CASSHGAGTGVLGTEAFF.

This chain joins TRBV4-1 and TRBJ1-1; maybe TRBD1 (6 bases). The length of the CDR3 is 15 residues. The germline V gene encodes CDR1 MGHRA and CDR2 YSYEKL. V was pared by 1 base and J by 3 bases, with 12 bases between. CDR3 in amino acids: CASSQGAGAYTEAFF. The CDR3 bases are TGCGCCAGCAGCCAAGGGGCAGGGGCGTACACTGAAGCTTTCTTT.

The chain links TRBV4-1 to TRBJ2-1, with TRBD2 matching 7 bases. The germline V gene encodes CDR1 MGHRA and CDR2 YSYEKL. Trimming removed 1 base from V and 4 bases from J; junction bases left unmatched: 7. This CDR3 region has 16 residues. CDR3 nucleotide sequence: TGCGCCAGCAGCCAAGTTTTCCAGCGGGGATACAATGAGCAGTTCTTC. The encoded protein is CASSQVFQRGYNEQFF.

V gene TRBV5-1 combines with J gene TRBJ1-5; no clear D. Germline CDR1 and CDR2: SGHRS and YFSETQ. V was trimmed by 0 bases and J by 7 bases, leaving 8 bases between them. CDR3 length: 13 amino acids. The chain's CDR3 is CASSLDGIQPQHF. CDR3 nucleotide sequence: TGCGCCAGCAGCTTGGACGGGATACAGCCCCAGCATTTT.

This chain joins TRBV30 and TRBJ1-2; D gene ambiguous. CDR3 length: 11 residues. V lost 4 bases to trimming and J lost 4 bases, with 7 bases between them. The germline CDR1 and CDR2 sequences are GTSNPN and SVGIG (reference sequence). The DNA for the CDR3 is TGTGCCTGGAATGCGGGCTATGGCTACACCTTC. This encodes CAWNAGYGYTF.

A single count supports this clone. V is TRBV2 and J is TRBJ2-1; a weak D match, TRBD1 (5 bases). The CDR3 has 15 residues. CDR1 is SNHLY and CDR2 is FYNNEI in the germline V gene. V lost 2 bases and J 6 bases, leaving 14 bases between the germline ends. The CDR3 DNA reads TGTGCCAGCAGTGAATACAGGCCCATAGGCAATGAGCAGTTCTTC. It specifies CASSEYRPIGNEQFF.

J is TRBJ2-1 and V is TRBV27, with 7 nucleotides matching TRBD1. The CDR3 runs 14 residues. Germline V lookup: CDR1 MNHEY, CDR2 SMNVEV (reference sequence). Trimming removed 9 bases from V and 2 bases from J; junction bases left unmatched: 7. The DNA for the CDR3 is TGTGCCAGTCGGGACAGAGCTACCTACAATGAGCAGTTCTTC. It yields the protein CASRDRATYNEQFF.

This sequence joins TRBV6-1 and TRBJ2-2, with 8 bases aligning to TRBD1. Germline assignment: CDR1 MNHNS and CDR2 SASEGT. The V segment lost 2 bases and the J segment 1 base; nucleotides outside the gene matches: 3. This CDR3 has 16 amino acids. CDR3: CASSEIGTGNTGELFF. The CDR3 DNA sequence: TGTGCCAGCAGTGAAATAGGGACAGGGAACACCGGGGAGCTGTTTTTT.

V usage is TRBV7-9 and J usage is TRBJ2-7; 8 bases are shared with TRBD1. Germline V gene data show CDR1 as SEHNR and CDR2 as FQNEAQ (reference sequence). Losses at the gene ends were 3 bases for V and 6 bases for J; bases not matched to a gene: 7. This CDR3 has 14 amino acids. CDR3 in DNA: TGTGCCAGCAGCTTCCCACAGGGGGTGCTCGAGCAGTACTTC. This codes for CASSFPQGVLEQYF.

The chain recombines TRBV5-1 with TRBJ2-3, with D hard to call. Germline V lookup: CDR1 SGHRS, CDR2 YFSETQ. V dropped 4 bases and J dropped 1 base, with 10 bases sitting between them. The CDR3 is 14 residues long. CDR3 coding DNA: TGCGCCAGCAGCCCCGCCCTAGGCACAGATACGCAGTATTTT. This codes for CASSPALGTDTQYF.

This rearrangement joins TRBV2 to TRBJ2-7, with 12 bases lining up with TRBD1. This CDR3 spans 18 amino acids. With 5 bases clipped from V and 5 bases from J, the junction kept 16 bases outside the gene matches. Germline V gives CDR1 SNHLY, CDR2 FYNNEI. This CDR3 is CASSSSGTGGGGIHEQYF. CDR3 nucleotide sequence: TGTGCCAGCAGTTCTTCAGGGACAGGGGGCGGAGGAATCCACGAGCAGTACTTC.

The chain carries TRBV11-3 and TRBJ2-1, with 12 bases matching TRBD2. Trimming cost V 0 bases and J 0 bases; bases outside gene matches: 9. The CDR3 length is 20 residues. Germline V gene sequence: CDR1 SGHNT, CDR2 YENEEA. The CDR3 here is CASSLDLAGGTPSSYNEQFF. The DNA for the CDR3 is TGTGCCAGCAGCTTAGATCTAGCGGGGGGGACCCCGTCCTCCTACAATGAGCAGTTCTTC.

The table lists this clone with a count of one. The chain recombines TRBV7-6 with TRBJ1-1; the D is unclear. CDR1 and CDR2 from the germline V gene are SGHVS and FNYEAQ. V was pared by 3 bases and J by 11 bases, with 16 bases between. The CDR3 contains 13 residues. The CDR3 region is CASSFRDKAEAFF. Here the CDR3 DNA reads TGTGCCAGCAGCTTCCGTGACAAGGCAGAGGCTTTCTTT.

This clone was seen a handful of times. This chain joins TRBV29-1 and TRBJ2-5, with 9 bases lining up with TRBD1. Germline V gene data show CDR1 as SQVTM and CDR2 as ANQGSEA. The CDR3 is made up of 16 amino acids. V lost 6 bases and J lost 3; bases outside the gene matches: 14. Here the CDR3 reads CSVEPGQGFWEETQYF. The CDR3 region has the DNA TGCAGCGTAGAACCGGGACAGGGTTTTTGGGAAGAGACCCAGTACTTC.

V is TRBV6-4 and J is TRBJ2-1; 9 nucleotides agree with TRBD1. Looked up from germline, CDR1 is MRHNA and CDR2 is SNTAGT. V gave up 6 bases and J gave up 10 bases; unmatched junction bases: 7. This CDR3 has 13 amino acids. The CDR3 reads CASSPGQGQEQFF. For the CDR3, the DNA is TGTGCCAGCAGCCCGGGACAGGGTCAAGAGCAGTTCTTC.

The chain links TRBV5-1 to TRBJ1-1, with D possibly matching TRBD1 (5 bases). Trimming cost V 3 bases and J 5 bases, with 11 bases left between them. CDR1 and CDR2 from the germline V gene are SGHRS and YFSETQ. The CDR3 has 13 residues. The CDR3 protein is CASSSMGGTEAFF. The CDR3 region has the DNA TGCGCCAGCAGCTCCATGGGGGGGACTGAAGCTTTCTTT.

The chain has TRBV11-2 and TRBJ1-2; unclear D gene. This CDR3 region has 13 residues. V shed 6 bases and J shed 4 bases, with 12 bases lying between them. The germline V gene encodes CDR1 SGHAT and CDR2 FQNNGV. The CDR3 DNA is TGTGCCAGCAGTACCCCACTCCTCTATGGCTACACCTTC. Translating gives CASSTPLLYGYTF.

The chain joins TRBV5-1 to TRBJ2-5; 11 bases are a match to TRBD2. After removal of 0 bases from V and 6 bases from J, the junction contained 4 bases not matched to a gene. CDR3 length equals 15 residues. CDR1 is SGHRS, CDR2 YFSETQ, per germline. The CDR3 nucleotides read TGCGCCAGCAGCTTGGAGGCTAGCGGGAGGAAGACCCAGTACTTC. Amino acids: CASSLEASGRKTQYF.

The chain uses TRBV5-6 and TRBJ2-7, with unresolved D. The germline V and J ends were trimmed by 2 bases and 9 bases, with 15 bases remaining between them. CDR1 is SGHDT and CDR2 is YYEEEE in the germline V gene. This CDR3 region has 13 residues. In DNA, the CDR3 is TGTGCCAGCAGCTTTGGCACTACTAAGTCGCAGTACTTC. Its protein product is CASSFGTTKSQYF.

The rearrangement links TRBV27 to TRBJ1-1; D is perhaps TRBD1 (6 bases). There are 16 residues in the CDR3. The germline V gene has CDR1 MNHEY and CDR2 SMNVEV (reference sequence). Deletions cut 4 bases from V and 0 bases from J, with 15 bases between. CDR3 in amino acids: CASSSFVTGMNTEAFF. The CDR3 DNA sequence: TGTGCCAGCAGTTCTTTTGTGACAGGAATGAACACTGAAGCTTTCTTT.

The chain combines TRBV27 with TRBJ1-2; unclear D gene. V lost 10 bases to trimming and J lost 6 bases, with 18 bases between them. The CDR3 runs to 13 residues. Per the germline V gene, CDR1 is MNHEY and CDR2 is SMNVEV (reference sequence). CDR3 in amino acids: CATADPRGNGYTF. DNA of the CDR3: TGTGCCACTGCGGATCCTCGAGGGAATGGCTACACCTTC.

The genes are TRBV30 and TRBJ1-5; D is perhaps TRBD1 (5 bases). The germline V gene encodes CDR1 GTSNPN and CDR2 SVGIG (reference sequence). The CDR3 sequence is 13 residues long. Trimming shortened V by 1 base and J by 6 bases, and 10 bases separated the two germline ends. The CDR3 protein is CAWSAQGGQPQHF. In nucleotides, the CDR3 is TGTGCCTGGAGTGCCCAGGGCGGTCAGCCCCAGCATTTT.

The CDR3 reads CASRYIAGEGSEQYF. The CDR3 DNA sequence: TGCGCCAGCAGGTACATAGCGGGAGAGGGGTCCGAGCAGTACTTC. The chain combines TRBV10-1 with TRBJ2-7; TRBD2 agrees at 9 bases. CDR1 is WNHNN, CDR2 SYGVQD, per germline (reference sequence). V was clipped by 6 bases and J by 6 bases; unmatched bases: 12. There are 15 residues in the CDR3.